The 25 T cell receptor beta chains presented below share a single source sample, sequenced in a study of blood T cell repertoires in COVID-19. Here immunoSEQ multiplex PCR was the method, and the copy in TCRdb shows in-frame clones only, minus some. Seen here are some 400,000 clones, approximately 89% observed once, and the top ten hold around 1.7%. The sample taken for sequencing was PBMCs or T cells enriched from blood (not recorded which). The receptors were sampled from a woman aged 30 to 39 who had recovered from COVID-19.

This chain uses TRBV29-1 with TRBJ2-7, with 11 bases identical to TRBD1. This CDR3 is 13 amino acids long. The trim removed 4 bases at V and 5 bases at J, leaving 4 bases unmatched. The germline gives CDR1 SQVTM, CDR2 ANQGSEA. The CDR3 coding sequence is TGCAGCGTTGTTCGGACAGGGGGCGACGAGCAGTACTTC. Translation: CSVVRTGGDEQYF.

The chain joins TRBV5-4 to TRBJ2-3; 11 bases match TRBD2. The V and J ends lost 4 bases and 0 bases, in that order; junction bases with no gene match: 7. This CDR3 region has 17 residues. CDR1 and CDR2 from the germline V gene are SGHNT and YYREEE (reference sequence). CDR3 in amino acids: CASSPGTSGSSTDTQYF. CDR3 sequence (DNA): TGTGCCAGCAGCCCCGGGACTAGCGGATCTAGCACAGATACGCAGTATTTT.

This rearrangement joins TRBV7-2 to TRBJ1-2, with 10 nucleotides matching TRBD1. The CDR3 loop spans 14 amino acids. V shed 3 bases, J shed 7 bases, and the junction held 5 bases outside the gene matches. Germline V gene lookup returns CDR1 SGHTA and CDR2 FQGNSA. The CDR3 sequence is CASSFQTGGFGYTF. The CDR3 DNA is TGTGCCAGCAGCTTCCAGACAGGGGGCTTTGGCTACACCTTC.

The rearrangement links TRBV6-6 to TRBJ1-2; D might be TRBD1 (5 bases). V lost 0 bases and J lost 3, with 11 bases in between. The germline V gene encodes CDR1 MNHNY and CDR2 SVGAGI (reference sequence). This CDR3 is 15 amino acids long. The DNA of the CDR3 is TGTGCCAGCAGTTACTCTGGCAGGGATTACTATGGCTACACCTTC. Encoded protein: CASSYSGRDYYGYTF.

The CDR3 loop is CASSLYLTDSPLHF. The CDR3 DNA sequence: TGTGCCAGCAGTTTATATTTGACTGACTCACCCCTCCACTTT. The chain couples TRBV28 to TRBJ1-6, with D hard to call. CDR1 and CDR2 from the germline V gene are MDHEN and SYDVKM. This CDR3 has 14 residues. Trimming removed 1 base from V and 10 bases from J, with 11 bases in between.

The genes are TRBV5-4 and TRBJ2-1, with a tentative D call TRBD1 (5 bases). The CDR3 runs to 16 residues. Trimming removed 4 bases from V and 4 bases from J, with 18 bases in between. CDR1 is SGHNT and CDR2 is YYREEE in the germline V gene (reference sequence). The CDR3 is CASSQYIGQNYNEQFF. CDR3 DNA sequence: TGTGCCAGCAGCCAGTACATCGGACAAAATTACAATGAGCAGTTCTTC.

This chain connects TRBV4-3 to TRBJ2-1; the match to TRBD2 covers 11 bases. The CDR3 runs 16 residues. Trimming cost V 0 bases and J 8 bases; bases outside gene matches: 6. Germline V gene sequence: CDR1 LGHNA, CDR2 YSLEER. The CDR3 region is CASSQEASGGLDEQFF. The CDR3 DNA follows: TGCGCCAGCAGCCAAGAGGCTAGCGGGGGGTTGGATGAGCAGTTCTTC.

The chain carries TRBV7-2 and TRBJ2-1, with 7 bases fitting TRBD1. Germline V gives CDR1 SGHTA, CDR2 FQGNSA. The V and J ends lost 1 base and 7 bases, in that order; junction bases with no gene match: 7. CDR3 length: 15 residues. The CDR3 DNA reads TGTGCCAGCAGCTTAGAGGGGGCCCCTGGTAATGAGCAGTTCTTC. Translating gives CASSLEGAPGNEQFF.

The chain carries TRBV6-5 and TRBJ2-2, with D tentatively TRBD1 (6 bases). V was trimmed by 7 bases and J by 3 bases, leaving 12 bases between them. Germline V gives CDR1 MNHEY, CDR2 SVGAGI. The CDR3 covers 14 residues. CDR3 amino acids: CASTKTGYTGELFF. In DNA, the CDR3 is TGTGCCAGCACCAAAACAGGGTACACCGGGGAGCTGTTTTTT.

The J gene is TRBJ2-7, the V gene TRBV7-8; 9 bases agree with TRBD1. Germline V gene data show CDR1 as SGHVS and CDR2 as FQNEAQ. V was pared by 2 bases and J by 3 bases, with 14 bases of the junction left unmatched. CDR3 length: 18 residues. The CDR3 here is CASSLQRTPGQGIYEQYF. The CDR3 nucleotides are TGTGCCAGCAGCTTACAACGAACTCCGGGACAGGGAATCTACGAGCAGTACTTC.

The chain uses TRBV7-2 and TRBJ2-5, with a possible D match to TRBD2 (5 bases). The germline gives CDR1 SGHTA, CDR2 FQGNSA. The V end lost 5 bases, the J end lost 0 bases, and 16 bases lay between the germline ends. The CDR3 loop spans 16 amino acids. CDR3 amino acids: CASSPAGVYYQETQYF. The CDR3 DNA follows: TGTGCCAGCAGCCCGGCCGGGGTGTACTACCAAGAGACCCAGTACTTC.

This chain connects TRBV28 to TRBJ1-3, with unresolved D. V lost 3 bases and J lost 1, with 10 bases in between. This CDR3 region has 15 residues. Germline V lookup: CDR1 MDHEN, CDR2 SYDVKM. CDR3 protein: CASSLWGASGNTIYF. DNA of the CDR3: TGTGCCAGCAGTTTGTGGGGAGCTTCTGGAAACACCATATATTTT.

A single count supports this clone. The chain joins TRBV24-1 to TRBJ1-5; 10 nucleotides align to TRBD1. This CDR3 has 16 amino acids. The J segment lost 4 bases and the V segment lost 4 bases, leaving 6 bases of the junction unmatched. Germline V CDR1 and CDR2: KGHDR, SFDVKD. CDR3 in amino acids: CATSEYRDRGNQPQHF. The CDR3 DNA is TGTGCCACCAGTGAGTACCGGGACAGGGGAAATCAGCCCCAGCATTTT.

The V call is TRBV10-3, the J call TRBJ2-7; D is possibly TRBD2 (6 bases). Trimming cost V 11 bases and J 3 bases, with 14 bases left between them. Germline CDR1 is ENHRY and CDR2 is SYGVKD. The CDR3 contains 12 residues. In DNA, the CDR3 is TGTGCCGCCCGGGACTTGTACTACGAGCAGTACTTC. Translating it yields CAARDLYYEQYF.

The genes are TRBV7-9 and TRBJ2-7; D might be TRBD2 (5 bases). The CDR3 contains 16 residues. V dropped 4 bases and J dropped 1 base, with 17 bases sitting between them. The germline gives CDR1 SEHNR, CDR2 FQNEAQ (reference sequence). The DNA for the CDR3 is TGTGCCAGCAGCTCAAAGGCGGGTTCTATTTCCTACGAGCAGTACTTC. Translation gives CASSSKAGSISYEQYF.

This sequence joins TRBV5-1 and TRBJ2-2; TRBD1 matches 9 bases. The CDR3 loop spans 16 amino acids. J lost 5 bases, V lost 2 bases, and 7 bases had no gene match. Germline V gene data show CDR1 as SGHRS and CDR2 as YFSETQ. The CDR3 region is CASSLQGAPGTGELFF. The CDR3 DNA is TGCGCCAGCAGCTTACAGGGGGCGCCGGGAACCGGGGAGCTGTTTTTT.

This clone was seen a few times. The V call is TRBV19, the J call TRBJ2-3; tentative D call: TRBD2 (6 bases). The germline V gene has CDR1 LNHDA and CDR2 SQIVND (reference sequence). Between the trimmed V and J ends, which lost 6 bases and 2 bases, there was a span of 12 bases. The CDR3 is 14 amino acids. The CDR3 DNA sequence: TGTGCCAGTAGCCCTAGCGCCAACACAGATACGCAGTATTTT. Its translation is CASSPSANTDTQYF. The full variable domain, its missing parts supplied by reference TRBV19 and TRBJ2-3, is DGGITQSPKYLFRKEGQNVTLSCEQNLNHDAMYWYRQDPGQGLRLIYYSQIVNDFQKGDIAEGYSVSREKKESFPLTVTSAQKNPTAFYLCASSPSANTDTQYFGPGTRLTVL.

The rearrangement joins TRBV7-2 to TRBJ1-3, with 10 positions matching TRBD1. V lost 6 bases and J lost 4; bases outside the gene matches: 12. Per the germline V gene, CDR1 is SGHTA and CDR2 is FQGNSA. CDR3 length: 17 amino acids. The CDR3 DNA is TGTGCCAGCAGTCAAATCCGGGACAGGGGAAGAGGAAACACCATATATTTT. It yields the protein CASSQIRDRGRGNTIYF.

The chain recombines TRBV3-1 (or the pseudogene TRBV3-2) with TRBJ2-1; no reliable D call. CDR1 and CDR2 from the germline V gene are LGHDT and YNNKEL (reference sequence). V lost 1 base and J lost 4, with 14 bases in between. The CDR3 totals 16 residues. CDR3 coding DNA: TGTGCCAGCAGCCAAGGCTCCAGCGTTCTATACAATGAGCAGTTCTTC. It is translated as CASSQGSSVLYNEQFF.

The V and J genes are TRBV5-1 and TRBJ1-1; D perhaps matches TRBD1 (6 bases). Germline V gene lookup returns CDR1 SGHRS and CDR2 YFSETQ. The length of the CDR3 is 13 residues. Trimming pared 4 bases from V and 7 bases from J, leaving 14 bases between. The CDR3: CASSQSGAGEAFF. CDR3 DNA: TGCGCCAGCAGCCAGTCAGGGGCCGGTGAAGCTTTCTTT.

The V and J genes are TRBV30 and TRBJ1-6; unclear D gene. V was trimmed by 0 bases and J by 11 bases, leaving 17 bases between them. CDR3 size: 15 residues. Germline V lookup: CDR1 GTSNPN, CDR2 SVGIG (reference sequence). DNA for the CDR3: TGTGCCTGGAGTGTAATGGCCGGACTCTCGGCACCCCTCCACTTT. It encodes CAWSVMAGLSAPLHF.

The genes are TRBV9 and TRBJ1-4; D remains unclear. This CDR3 is 14 amino acids long. Germline V CDR1 and CDR2: SGDLS, YYNGEE. V gave up 0 bases and J gave up 10 bases, with 13 bases separating them. The chain's CDR3 is CASSVGTVGGKLFF. Here the CDR3 DNA reads TGTGCCAGCAGCGTAGGGACTGTGGGAGGAAAACTGTTTTTT.

This chain connects TRBV5-1 to TRBJ1-2, with TRBD1 identical over 7 bases. V dropped 1 base and J dropped 5; count of bases not matched to a gene: 5. Germline V gene lookup returns CDR1 SGHRS and CDR2 YFSETQ. The CDR3 extends over 14 amino acids. The CDR3 sequence: CASSLTGEGYGYTF. Here the CDR3 DNA reads TGCGCCAGCAGCTTGACAGGGGAAGGGTATGGCTACACCTTC.

This clone has only a few counts. V is TRBV3-1 (or the pseudogene TRBV3-2) and J is TRBJ2-7; 9 positions match TRBD1. The ends lost 0 bases at V and 5 bases at J; junction bases unmatched: 5. This CDR3 has 15 residues. Germline V CDR1 and CDR2: LGHDT, YNNKEL (reference sequence). The CDR3 reads CASSQDGDRANEQYF. The DNA for the CDR3 is TGTGCCAGCAGCCAAGACGGGGACAGGGCCAACGAGCAGTACTTC.

The chain couples TRBV7-2 to TRBJ2-1; a weak D match, TRBD1 (6 bases). This CDR3 contains 19 residues. The V gene lost 2 bases and the J gene lost 2 bases, with 22 bases spanning the gap. From germline, CDR1 is SGHTA and CDR2 FQGNSA. The CDR3 spells CASSLRGVDSPSTYNEQFF. The CDR3 DNA reads as TGTGCCAGCAGCTTAAGAGGGGTGGACAGCCCGAGTACCTACAATGAGCAGTTCTTC.